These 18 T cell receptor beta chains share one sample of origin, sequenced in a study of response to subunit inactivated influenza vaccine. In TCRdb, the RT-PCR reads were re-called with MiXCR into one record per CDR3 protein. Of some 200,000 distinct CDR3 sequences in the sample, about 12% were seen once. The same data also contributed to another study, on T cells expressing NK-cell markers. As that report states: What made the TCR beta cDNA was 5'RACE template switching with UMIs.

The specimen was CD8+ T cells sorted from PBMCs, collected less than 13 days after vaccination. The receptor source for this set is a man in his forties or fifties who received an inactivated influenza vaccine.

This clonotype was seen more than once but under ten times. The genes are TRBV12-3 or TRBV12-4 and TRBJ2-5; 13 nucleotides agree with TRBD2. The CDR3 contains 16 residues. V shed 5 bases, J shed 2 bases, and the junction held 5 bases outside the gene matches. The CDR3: CASSPTSGGLQETQYF. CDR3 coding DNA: TGTGCCAGCAGTCCGACTAGCGGGGGGTTACAAGAGACCCAGTACTTC.

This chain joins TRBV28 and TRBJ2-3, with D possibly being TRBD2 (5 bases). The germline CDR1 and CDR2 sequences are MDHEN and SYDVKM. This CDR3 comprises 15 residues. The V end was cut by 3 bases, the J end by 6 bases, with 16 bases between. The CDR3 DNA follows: TGTGCCAGCAGTTTTTCCTCGGGGAATTCGGATACGCAGTATTTT. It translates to CASSFSSGNSDTQYF.

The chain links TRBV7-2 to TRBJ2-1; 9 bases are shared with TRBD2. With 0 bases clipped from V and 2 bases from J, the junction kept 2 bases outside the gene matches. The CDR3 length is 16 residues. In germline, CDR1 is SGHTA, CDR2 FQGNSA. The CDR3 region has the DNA TGTGCCAGCAGCTTAGCGGCGGGGGGGGCCTACAATGAGCAGTTCTTC. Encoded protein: CASSLAAGGAYNEQFF.

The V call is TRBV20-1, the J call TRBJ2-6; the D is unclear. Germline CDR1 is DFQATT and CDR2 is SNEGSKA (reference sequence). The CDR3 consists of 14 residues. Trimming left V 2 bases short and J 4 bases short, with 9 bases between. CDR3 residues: CSARSGPGANVLTF. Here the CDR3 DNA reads TGCAGTGCTAGATCAGGCCCCGGGGCCAACGTCCTGACTTTC.

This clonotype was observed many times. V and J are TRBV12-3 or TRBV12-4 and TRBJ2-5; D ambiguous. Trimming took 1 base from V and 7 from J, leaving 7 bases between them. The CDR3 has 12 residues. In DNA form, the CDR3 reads TGTGCCAGCAGTTTAGAGAGCGTGACCCAGTACTTC. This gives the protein CASSLESVTQYF.

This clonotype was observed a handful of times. CDR3 coding DNA: TGTGCCAGCAGCCATGGCATAGGGGTGAGCTACGAGCAGTACTTC. This gives the protein CASSHGIGVSYEQYF. The rearrangement uses TRBV3-1 and TRBJ2-7; D perhaps matches TRBD1 (5 bases). The length of the CDR3 is 15 residues. Trimming removed 3 bases at V and 3 bases at J, with 15 bases between. Germline CDR1 and CDR2: LGHDT and YNNKEL (reference sequence).

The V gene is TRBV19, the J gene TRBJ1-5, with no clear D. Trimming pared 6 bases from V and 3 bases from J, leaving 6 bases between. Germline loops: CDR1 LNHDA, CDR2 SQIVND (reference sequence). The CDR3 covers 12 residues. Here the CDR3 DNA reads TGTGCCAGTAGGACGTACAATCAGCCCCAGCATTTT. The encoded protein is CASRTYNQPQHF.

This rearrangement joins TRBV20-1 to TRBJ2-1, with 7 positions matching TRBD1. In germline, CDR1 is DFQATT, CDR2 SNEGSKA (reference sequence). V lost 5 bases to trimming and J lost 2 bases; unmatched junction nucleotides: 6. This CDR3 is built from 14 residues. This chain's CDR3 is CSAPRRGTYNEQFF. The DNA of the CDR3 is TGCAGTGCTCCCCGCAGGGGGACCTACAATGAGCAGTTCTTC.

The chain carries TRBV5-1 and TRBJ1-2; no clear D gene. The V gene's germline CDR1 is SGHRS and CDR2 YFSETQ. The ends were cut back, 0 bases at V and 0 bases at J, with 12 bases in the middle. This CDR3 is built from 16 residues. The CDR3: CASSLEGSPPNYGYTF. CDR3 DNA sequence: TGCGCCAGCAGCTTGGAGGGCTCACCCCCTAACTATGGCTACACCTTC.

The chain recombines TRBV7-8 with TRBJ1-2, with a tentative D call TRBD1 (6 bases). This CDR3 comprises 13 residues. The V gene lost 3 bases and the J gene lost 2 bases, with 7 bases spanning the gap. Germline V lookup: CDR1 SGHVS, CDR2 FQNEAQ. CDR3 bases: TGTGCCAGCAGCTTCGGGGGCAACTATGGCTACACCTTC. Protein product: CASSFGGNYGYTF. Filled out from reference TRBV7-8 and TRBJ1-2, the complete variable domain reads GAGVSQSPRYKVAKRGQDVALRCDPISGHVSLFWYQQALGQGPEFLTYFQNEAQLDKSGLPSDRFFAERPEGSVSTLKIQRTQQEDSAVYLCASSFGGNYGYTFGSGTRLTVV.

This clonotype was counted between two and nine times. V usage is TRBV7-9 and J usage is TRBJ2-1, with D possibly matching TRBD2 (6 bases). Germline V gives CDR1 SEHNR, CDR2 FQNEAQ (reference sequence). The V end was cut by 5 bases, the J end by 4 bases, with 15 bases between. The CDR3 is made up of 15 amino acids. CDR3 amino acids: CASSPPIADYNEQFF. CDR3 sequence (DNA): TGTGCCAGCAGCCCACCAATAGCGGATTACAATGAGCAGTTCTTC.

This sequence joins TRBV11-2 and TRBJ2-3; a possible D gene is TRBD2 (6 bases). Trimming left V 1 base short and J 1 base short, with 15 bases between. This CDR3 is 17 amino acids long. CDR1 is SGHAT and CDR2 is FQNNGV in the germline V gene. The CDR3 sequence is CASSLGFGGAGTDTQYF. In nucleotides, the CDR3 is TGTGCCAGCAGCTTAGGGTTCGGCGGGGCAGGCACAGATACGCAGTATTTT.

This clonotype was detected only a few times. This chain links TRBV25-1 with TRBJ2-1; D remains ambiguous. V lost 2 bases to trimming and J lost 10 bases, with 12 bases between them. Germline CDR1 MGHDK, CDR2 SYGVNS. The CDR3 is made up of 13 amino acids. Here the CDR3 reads CASSEMRREEQFF. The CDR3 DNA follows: TGTGCCAGCAGTGAAATGAGACGTGAAGAGCAGTTCTTC. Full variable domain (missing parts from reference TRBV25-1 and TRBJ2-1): EADIYQTPRYLVIGTGKKITLECSQTMGHDKMYWYQQDPGMELHLIHYSYGVNSTEKGDLSSESTVSRIRTEHFPLTLESARPSHTSQYLCASSEMRREEQFFGPGTRLTVL.

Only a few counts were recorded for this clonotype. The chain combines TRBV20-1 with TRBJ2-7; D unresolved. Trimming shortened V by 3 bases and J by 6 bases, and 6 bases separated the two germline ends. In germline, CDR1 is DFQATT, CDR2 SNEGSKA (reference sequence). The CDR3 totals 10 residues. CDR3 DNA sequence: TGCAGTGCTAGGGATTCCGAGCAGTACTTC. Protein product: CSARDSEQYF.

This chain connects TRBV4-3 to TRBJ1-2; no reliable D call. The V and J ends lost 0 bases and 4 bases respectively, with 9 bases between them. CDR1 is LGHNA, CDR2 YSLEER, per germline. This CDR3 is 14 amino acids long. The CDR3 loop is CASSQDRFGYGYTF. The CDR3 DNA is TGCGCCAGCAGCCAAGATAGATTCGGCTATGGCTACACCTTC.

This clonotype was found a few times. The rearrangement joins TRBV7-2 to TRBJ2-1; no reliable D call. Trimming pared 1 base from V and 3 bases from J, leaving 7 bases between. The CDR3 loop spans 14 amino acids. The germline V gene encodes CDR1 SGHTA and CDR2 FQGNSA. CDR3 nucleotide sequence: TGTGCCAGCAGCTTAGTCCGCCTCTACAATGAGCAGTTCTTC. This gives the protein CASSLVRLYNEQFF.

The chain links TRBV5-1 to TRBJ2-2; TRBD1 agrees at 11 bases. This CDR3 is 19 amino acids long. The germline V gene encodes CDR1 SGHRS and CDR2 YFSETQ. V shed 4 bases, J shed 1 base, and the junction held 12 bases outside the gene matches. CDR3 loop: CASSNSGTGGIRNTGELFF. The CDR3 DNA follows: TGCGCCAGCAGCAACTCCGGGACAGGGGGAATCCGGAACACCGGGGAGCTGTTTTTT.

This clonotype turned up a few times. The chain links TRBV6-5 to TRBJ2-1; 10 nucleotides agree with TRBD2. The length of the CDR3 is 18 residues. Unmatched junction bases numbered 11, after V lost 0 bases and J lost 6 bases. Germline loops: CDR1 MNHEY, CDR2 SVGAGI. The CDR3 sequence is CASSYSIGLAGAGNEQFF. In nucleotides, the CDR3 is TGTGCCAGCAGTTACTCGATCGGGCTAGCGGGAGCAGGCAATGAGCAGTTCTTC.